The rows below give T cell receptor beta chains drawn from one sample of a study of monozygotic twins with inflammatory bowel disease. TCRdb reprocessed the 5' RACE reads and keeps a single row for each CDR3 protein, giving no DNA. This listing includes approximately 340,000 distinct CDR3 sequences. Sequencing was carried out using blood. The source of these receptors is a human donor with ulcerative colitis or Crohn's disease, or a healthy co-twin of an affected twin (not recorded which). Each CDR3 is given with its conserved first and last residue.

>19|TRBJ2-1|TRBV20-1
CSARVGTGGALSSYNEQFF
>15|TRBJ2-1|TRBV27
CASSYGQDSYNEQFF
>13|TRBJ1-1|TRBV19
CASSIDRGGEAFF
>16|TRBJ1-1|TRBV23-1
CASRPLTGGSGTEAFF
>16|TRBJ2-2|TRBV14
CASSQEAGAYPGELFF
>14|TRBJ2-1|TRBV29-1
CSVSTQGPGNEQFF
>18|TRBJ2-5|TRBV5-1
CASSLEASGRAEQETQYF
>13|TRBJ1-2|TRBV20-1
CSARDRTSPTRTF
>15|TRBJ1-1|TRBV28
CASSLFQGRDTEAFF
>15|TRBJ2-1|TRBV9
CASSAYTSDPWSVLF
>16|TRBJ2-5|TRBV20-1
CSATVGLAGPQETQYF
>17|TRBJ2-1|TRBV5-6
CASSLEVLRLAWNEQFF
>14|TRBJ1-1|TRBV30
CAWSPKGGRTEAFF
>15|TRBJ2-7|TRBV4-3
CASSQEPGDIYEQYF
>15|TRBJ1-4|TRBV28
CASSTPGQGFEKLFF
>19|TRBJ2-7|TRBV28
CASSFRSTKPGQGLYEQYF
>15|TRBJ2-1|TRBV7-2
CASSLRGGSFNEQFF
>15|TRBJ1-2|TRBV5-1
CASSLSGGGFYGYTF
>15|TRBJ1-2|TRBV5-1
CASSRAPGDVYGYTF
>12|TRBJ1-2|TRBV12-3/TRBV12-4
CASRGRNYGYTF
>15|TRBJ1-5|TRBV20-1
CSARAQGASNQPQHF
>11|TRBJ1-2|TRBV12-3/TRBV12-4
CASKGGGGYTF
>15|TRBJ1-1|TRBV12-3/TRBV12-4
CASSLSRHINTVAFF
>15|TRBJ1-1|TRBV5-4
CASSLARTVNTEAFF
>15|TRBJ1-2|TRBV5-6
CASSFTGGAIYGYTF
>20|TRBJ1-6|TRBV4-2
CASSQAPHLRGLPLGSPLHF
>13|TRBJ1-2|TRBV5-1
CASSFGGLDGYTF
>18|TRBJ2-3|TRBV5-1
CASGWTSGMSLGGDTQYF
>15|TRBJ2-3|TRBV9
CASSHSGGSPDTQYF
>14|TRBJ2-1|TRBV29-1
CSAEIAGGLNEQFF
>13|TRBJ2-1|TRBV25-1
CASRGQAYNEQFF
>14|TRBJ2-5|TRBV18
CASSPSGNVETQYF
>13|TRBJ2-1|TRBV12-3/TRBV12-4
CASSLSQDNEQFF
>14|TRBJ2-3|TRBV5-5
CASRTGGNTDTQYF
>13|TRBJ1-2|TRBV20-1
CSAPTGQGYGYTF
>15|TRBJ2-1|TRBV12-3/TRBV12-4
CASSPRPVSYNEQFF
>14|TRBJ1-2|TRBV15
CAISRRGGANGYTF
>14|TRBJ2-2|TRBV20-1
CSARGVSEVEELFF
>18|TRBJ1-5|TRBV4-2
CASSQEGLSGGAGQPQHF
>22|TRBJ2-2|TRBV12-3/TRBV12-4
CASSFRGPRLAETGTNTGELFF
>12|TRBJ1-1|TRBV28
CASSLIKAEAFF
>12|TRBJ1-5|TRBV20-1
CSGWAGDQPQHF
>13|TRBJ1-1|TRBV5-1
CASTGTPDTEAFF
>15|TRBJ1-3|TRBV5-1
CASSLDGGSGNTIYF
>15|TRBJ2-1|TRBV6-2/TRBV6-3
CASCPDEAGYNEQFF